Below, 14 T cell receptor beta chains from the same sample are listed, as sequenced in a study of blood T cell repertoires in COVID-19 (dated by TCRdb to 2020 to 2021). Receptors were amplified or captured by the immunoSEQ multiplex PCR assay. Here the immuneACCESS table is served through TCRdb, limited to in-frame sequences with V and J called. Missing clones are a known gap in these copies; in checked studies unresolved V genes cover under half, and the rest lacks a known reason. For this sample the table gives about 20,000 clones, of which 85% to 90% were detected only once. The top ten constitute roughly 9.7% of the sample. Material: peripheral blood. All receptors come from a human donor in a cohort sampled during active COVID-19.

The V and J genes are TRBV29-1 and TRBJ1-5; perhaps TRBD1 as D (5 bases). The V and J ends lost 1 base and 6 bases respectively, with 13 bases between them. CDR3 length: 14 amino acids. The germline V gene encodes CDR1 SQVTM and CDR2 ANQGSEA. The CDR3 DNA follows: TGCAGCGTTGAAGTAGGTGGGGCCGGTCAGCCCCAGCATTTT. It specifies CSVEVGGAGQPQHF.

The CDR3 sequence is CASSQVGQDYNEQFF. CDR3 coding DNA: TGTGCCAGCAGCCAAGTGGGACAGGATTACAATGAGCAGTTCTTC. The chain couples TRBV4-2 to TRBJ2-1, with 8 bases lining up with TRBD1. Germline loops: CDR1 LGHNA, CDR2 YNFKEQ. This CDR3 spans 15 amino acids. V shed 1 base, J shed 4 bases, and the junction held 3 bases outside the gene matches.

The chain combines TRBV4-1 with TRBJ2-1; D not certain. V was trimmed by 3 bases and J by 3 bases, leaving 15 bases between them. Germline-derived CDR1 and CDR2 are MGHRA and YSYEKL. The CDR3 is 16 residues long. The CDR3, as DNA: TGCGCCAGCAGCCACCCCACAGTAAAAGGCTACAATGAGCAGTTCTTC. It codes for CASSHPTVKGYNEQFF.

Of note for this clone: Other DNA sequences of this sample code for an identical CDR3. The chain links TRBV9 to TRBJ2-1; a weak D match, TRBD2 (7 bases). CDR1 and CDR2 (germline): SGDLS, YYNGEE. The CDR3 runs to 14 residues. Trimming removed 0 bases from V and 8 bases from J, with 12 bases in between. The CDR3 loop reads CASSVEQGGDEQFF. The CDR3 DNA reads as TGTGCCAGCAGCGTAGAACAGGGAGGGGATGAGCAGTTCTTC.

V is TRBV6-5 and J is TRBJ1-5; weak D call: TRBD1 (5 bases). Germline V gives CDR1 MNHEY, CDR2 SVGAGI. CDR3 length: 14 residues. The ends were cut back, 4 bases at V and 9 bases at J, with 16 bases in the middle. CDR3 sequence: CASSSGHPSVPQHF. The CDR3 DNA sequence: TGTGCCAGCAGTTCCGGACACCCGTCGGTGCCCCAGCATTTT.

The chain combines TRBV28 with TRBJ2-2, with D perhaps TRBD2 (6 bases). There are 17 residues in the CDR3. The V end was cut by 2 bases, the J end by 3 bases, with 16 bases between. Germline CDR1 is MDHEN and CDR2 is SYDVKM. CDR3 loop: CASSLGLPGSHTGELFF. The DNA for the CDR3 is TGTGCCAGCAGTTTAGGGCTGCCCGGGAGCCACACCGGGGAGCTGTTTTTT.

This chain uses TRBV5-6 with TRBJ1-6; D not resolved. CDR1 is SGHDT and CDR2 is YYEEEE in the germline V gene. The CDR3 has 15 residues. Trimming pared 4 bases from V and 1 base from J, leaving 9 bases between. The CDR3 bases are TGTGCCAGCAGCCCATCCGGTTCCTATAATTCACCCCTCCACTTT. The encoded protein is CASSPSGSYNSPLHF.

This clone was seen a single time. This chain connects TRBV5-4 to TRBJ2-2; perhaps TRBD1 as D (5 bases). The germline gives CDR1 SGHNT, CDR2 YYREEE (reference sequence). The CDR3 has 17 amino acids. Between the trimmed V and J ends, which lost 0 bases and 0 bases, there was a span of 12 bases. This CDR3 is CASSLGGRVTNTGELFF. The CDR3 bases are TGTGCCAGCAGCTTGGGGGGCAGGGTTACGAACACCGGGGAGCTGTTTTTT.

The chain has TRBV2 and TRBJ2-5; D may be TRBD2 (6 bases). Per the germline V gene, CDR1 is SNHLY and CDR2 is FYNNEI. The CDR3 covers 17 residues. V was pared by 2 bases and J by 5 bases, with 21 bases between. CDR3: CASSEPLADPEAETQYF. As DNA, the CDR3 is TGTGCCAGCAGTGAACCCTTAGCGGACCCGGAGGCGGAGACCCAGTACTTC.

CDR3 DNA sequence: TGCAGCGCCCTTGTCAGGGGGCAGAAGTACGAGCAGTACTTC. This translates into CSALVRGQKYEQYF. The chain links TRBV29-1 to TRBJ2-7, with 8 bases aligning to TRBD1. V was clipped by 7 bases and J by 4 bases; unmatched bases: 12. CDR1 and CDR2 from the germline V gene are SQVTM and ANQGSEA. The CDR3 totals 14 residues.

The chain couples TRBV9 to TRBJ2-1; the D gene is possibly TRBD1 (6 bases). The V gene lost 3 bases and the J gene lost 4 bases, with 14 bases spanning the gap. This CDR3 is built from 15 residues. The germline gives CDR1 SGDLS, CDR2 YYNGEE. The CDR3 protein is CASSEMGAGYNEQFF. The CDR3 nucleotides are TGTGCCAGCAGCGAGATGGGGGCGGGTTACAATGAGCAGTTCTTC.

J is TRBJ2-5 and V is TRBV7-2; the match to TRBD1 covers 10 bases. The junction had 8 bases not matched to a gene; V was cut back by 5 bases and J by 5 bases. The CDR3 consists of 15 residues. Germline loops: CDR1 SGHTA, CDR2 FQGNSA. CDR3 DNA sequence: TGTGCCAGCAGCCCCGACAGGGGGCGCGTGGAGACCCAGTACTTC. The encoded protein is CASSPDRGRVETQYF.

The gene calls are TRBV5-1 and TRBJ1-5; TRBD1 matches 7 bases. CDR3 length equals 15 residues. V gave up 8 bases and J gave up 0 bases; unmatched junction bases: 8. Germline CDR1 is SGHRS and CDR2 is YFSETQ. DNA of the CDR3: TGCGCCAGAGAATACAGGGGCAATAGCAATCAGCCCCAGCATTTT. It encodes CAREYRGNSNQPQHF.

The chain is built from TRBV11-2 and TRBJ2-1; D gene ambiguous. Germline assignment: CDR1 SGHAT and CDR2 FQNNGV. V lost 1 base, J lost 5 bases, and 12 bases lay in between. The CDR3 totals 15 residues. CDR3 nucleotides: TGTGCCAGCAGCTTAGTTGCAACATATGACAATGAGCAGTTCTTC. As protein: CASSLVATYDNEQFF.